This TCR beta chain was identified during a study of neoadjuvant anti-PD-1 for oral cavity cancer. Study overall: Patients without progression got a fourth dose around day 43.

Overall study findings and caveats: Only three patients per response group were TCR-analyzed; validation needed. Pretreatment Treg/Th17 ratio correlated inversely with post-treatment tumor clonality.

PBMC libraries mostly used approximately 0.5 ug of input genomic DNA, with six replicates per sample. Profiled with immunoSEQ multiplex PCR; TCRdb holds only in-frame clones, not every one. The sample holds about 16,000 clones, around 60% seen once. This clone was picked up a small number of times. The antigen is not known. CDR1 and CDR2 from the germline V gene are MRHNA and SNTAGT. The V and J ends lost 3 bases and 8 bases, in that order; junction bases with no gene match: 2. This CDR3 region has 15 residues. The receptor was isolated from a person aged 40 to 85 with oral cavity squamous cell carcinoma. The chain joins TRBV6-4 to TRBJ2-1; the match to TRBD2 covers 15 bases. The material was PBMCs, obtained before nivolumab (anti-PD-1) treatment. CDR3 sequence (DNA): TGTGCCAGCAGTGATGGACTAGCGGGAGGGCATGAGCAGTTCTTC. It yields the protein CASSDGLAGGHEQFF.